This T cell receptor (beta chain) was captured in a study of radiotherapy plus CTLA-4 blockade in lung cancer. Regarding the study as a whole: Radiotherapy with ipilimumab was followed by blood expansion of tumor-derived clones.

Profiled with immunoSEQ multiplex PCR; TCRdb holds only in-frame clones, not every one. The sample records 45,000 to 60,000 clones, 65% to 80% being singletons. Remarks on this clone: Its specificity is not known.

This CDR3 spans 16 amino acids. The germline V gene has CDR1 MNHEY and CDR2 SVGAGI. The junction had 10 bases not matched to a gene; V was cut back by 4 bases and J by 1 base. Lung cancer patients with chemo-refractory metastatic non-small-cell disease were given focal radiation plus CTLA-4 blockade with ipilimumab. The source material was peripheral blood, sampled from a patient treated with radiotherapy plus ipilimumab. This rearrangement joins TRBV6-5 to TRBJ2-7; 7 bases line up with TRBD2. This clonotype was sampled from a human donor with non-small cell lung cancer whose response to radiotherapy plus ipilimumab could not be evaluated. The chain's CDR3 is CASSSEGGARSYEQYF. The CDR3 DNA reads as TGTGCCAGCAGTTCCGAGGGAGGGGCCCGTTCCTACGAGCAGTACTTC.